The 27 T cell receptor beta chains below all came from one sample that was sequenced in a study of shared clonotypes between healthy human individuals. Naive-designated CD8 cells lacked CD45RO, were positively enriched for CCR7, and omitted terminally differentiated effector memory CD45RA+ cells. Only in-frame clones appear in the TCRdb table, and some are missing; sequencing was by immunoSEQ multiplex PCR. This table has hundreds of thousands of clones, over 90% appearing once. The source material was naive CD8+ T cells sorted from blood. These receptors all stem from a man between 25 and 39 years old in good health.

Of note for this clone: This CDR3 is also generated by other DNA sequences in the sample. The CDR3 DNA sequence: TGTGCCAGCAGCGTCAGCGGGAGGGGCTCCTACAATGAGCAGTTCTTC. Protein sequence: CASSVSGRGSYNEQFF. The genes are TRBV9 and TRBJ2-1; 10 nucleotides line up with TRBD2. The germline V gene encodes CDR1 SGDLS and CDR2 YYNGEE. This CDR3 spans 16 amino acids. The ends lost 2 bases at V and 0 bases at J; junction bases unmatched: 2.

As to this clone: The same CDR3 also results from other DNA sequences found in this sample. V is TRBV2 and J is TRBJ2-5; TRBD1 agrees at 8 bases. V trimming: 6 bases; J trimming: 5 bases; junction bases outside the gene matches: 2. Germline values: CDR1 SNHLY, CDR2 FYNNEI. The CDR3 has 12 amino acids. CDR3 amino acids: CASRGDRETQYF. CDR3 in DNA: TGTGCCAGCAGAGGGGACAGGGAGACCCAGTACTTC.

This clone was detected once. The J gene is TRBJ2-2, the V gene TRBV7-9; 7 nucleotides match TRBD2. The CDR3 has 16 amino acids. V dropped 7 bases and J dropped 1; count of bases not matched to a gene: 9. Germline V CDR1 and CDR2: SEHNR, FQNEAQ (reference sequence). Here the CDR3 reads CASMLLPSGNTGELFF. The CDR3, as DNA: TGTGCCAGCATGCTTCTCCCTAGCGGGAACACCGGGGAGCTGTTTTTT.

The chain carries TRBV10-1 and TRBJ2-1; 7 nucleotides match TRBD1. The CDR3 totals 14 residues. Looked up from germline, CDR1 is WNHNN and CDR2 is SYGVQD (reference sequence). The V gene end was trimmed by 3 bases and the J gene end by 5 bases; junction bases not matched to a gene: 4. The CDR3 sequence: CASSDYGTDNEQFF. The CDR3 nucleotides read TGCGCCAGCAGTGACTATGGGACAGACAATGAGCAGTTCTTC.

The V call is TRBV11-2, the J call TRBJ2-7; D is possibly TRBD1 or TRBD2 (5 bases each). CDR3 size: 13 residues. The V gene's germline CDR1 is SGHAT and CDR2 FQNNGV. V lost 3 bases, J lost 3 bases, and 9 bases lay in between. CDR3: CASSFGAYYEQYF. The CDR3 DNA sequence: TGTGCCAGCAGCTTCGGGGCCTACTACGAGCAGTACTTC.

This chain joins TRBV23-1 and TRBJ1-5; possibly TRBD1 for D (5 bases). TRBV23-1 is placed among ORFs of uncertain function. V dropped 8 bases and J dropped 2 bases, with 25 bases sitting between them. The length of the CDR3 is 18 residues. CDR3 region: CASSPGTGYRVGNQPQHF. CDR3 in DNA: TGCGCCAGCTCACCCGGGACGGGCTATCGAGTCGGCAATCAGCCCCAGCATTTT.

This chain uses TRBV7-9 with TRBJ2-1; the D is unclear. The germline CDR1 and CDR2 sequences are SEHNR and FQNEAQ (reference sequence). V gave up 5 bases and J gave up 3 bases, with 14 bases separating them. This CDR3 spans 15 amino acids. The CDR3 DNA reads as TGTGCCAGCAGCCCCCCCGTGGCAGGCTACAATGAGCAGTTCTTC. Encoded protein: CASSPPVAGYNEQFF.

This rearrangement joins TRBV7-2 to TRBJ2-7; 9 bases match TRBD1. Germline CDR1 SGHTA, CDR2 FQGNSA. The V segment lost 4 bases and the J segment 4 bases; nucleotides outside the gene matches: 8. The CDR3 runs 15 residues. CDR3 bases: TGTGCCAGCAGCTCCGGGACAGGGAGCAGGTACGAGCAGTACTTC. It encodes CASSSGTGSRYEQYF.

The chain employs TRBV4-1 and TRBJ1-2; no reliable D call. The CDR3 has 15 residues. Trimming took 0 bases from V and 7 from J, leaving 15 bases between them. Looked up from germline, CDR1 is MGHRA and CDR2 is YSYEKL. The CDR3 is CASSQDRVSRGGYTF. The CDR3, as DNA: TGCGCCAGCAGCCAAGATCGTGTCAGTCGGGGTGGCTACACCTTC.

V gene TRBV21-1 combines with J gene TRBJ1-3. TRBV21-1 is marked as a pseudogene. CDR3 length equals 15 residues. In DNA form, the CDR3 reads TGTGCCAGCAGCAAAGGTCCGGGGCCAGGAAACACCATATATTTT. Its protein product is CASSKGPGPGNTIYF.

The CDR3 reads CASSPTGTDTQYF. The CDR3 bases are TGTGCCAGCAGCCCGACGGGAACAGATACGCAGTATTTT. The chain joins TRBV5-6 to TRBJ2-3; a weak D match, TRBD2 (5 bases). CDR1 is SGHDT, CDR2 YYEEEE, per germline. The CDR3 sequence is 13 residues long. Trimming pared 4 bases from V and 3 bases from J, leaving 9 bases between.

V and J are TRBV6-5 and TRBJ2-1, with TRBD1 matching over 8 bases. Germline values: CDR1 MNHEY, CDR2 SVGAGI. The CDR3 extends over 13 amino acids. The junction had 3 bases not matched to a gene; V was cut back by 2 bases and J by 9 bases. The CDR3 DNA follows: TGTGCCAGCAGTTACGGGACAGGTCTTGAGCAGTTCTTC. This encodes CASSYGTGLEQFF.

The chain combines TRBV29-1 with TRBJ2-1, with a weak D call TRBD1 (6 bases). Germline V gene sequence: CDR1 SQVTM, CDR2 ANQGSEA. This CDR3 spans 16 amino acids. V lost 1 base to trimming and J lost 4 bases, with 17 bases between them. CDR3 residues: CSVEGAGEGLYNEQFF. The DNA of the CDR3 is TGCAGCGTTGAAGGGGCAGGGGAAGGACTTTACAATGAGCAGTTCTTC.

The chain combines TRBV4-1 with TRBJ2-1, with 7 bases lining up with TRBD2. J lost 8 bases, V lost 1 base, and 8 bases had no gene match. CDR1 and CDR2 from the germline V gene are MGHRA and YSYEKL. This CDR3 spans 15 amino acids. The CDR3: CASSQVGTSDYEQFF. CDR3 DNA: TGCGCCAGCAGCCAAGTGGGTACTAGCGATTATGAGCAGTTCTTC.

The chain recombines TRBV5-1 with TRBJ1-1; weak D call: TRBD1 (5 bases). CDR3 length: 15 amino acids. Looked up from germline, CDR1 is SGHRS and CDR2 is YFSETQ. Trimming removed 2 bases at V and 1 base at J, with 12 bases between. The CDR3 DNA reads TGCGCCAGCAGCTTCCGACAGTTTGGGAACACTGAAGCTTTCTTT. Amino acids: CASSFRQFGNTEAFF.

The genes are TRBV7-9 and TRBJ2-1, with D possibly matching TRBD1 (6 bases). The CDR3 covers 17 residues. The germline V and J ends were trimmed by 5 bases and 0 bases, with 17 bases remaining between them. Germline assignment: CDR1 SEHNR and CDR2 FQNEAQ (reference sequence). The CDR3 protein is CASSGTNRDTSYNEQFF. The CDR3 nucleotides read TGTGCCAGCAGCGGCACCAACAGGGACACCTCCTACAATGAGCAGTTCTTC.

The V and J genes are TRBV5-1 and TRBJ2-5; tentatively, D is TRBD1 (6 bases). This CDR3 has 13 amino acids. Germline lookup yields CDR1 SGHRS and CDR2 YFSETQ. Deletions cut 2 bases from V and 5 bases from J, with 10 bases between. The CDR3 coding sequence is TGCGCCAGCAGCTTTAAACAGGGTGAGACCCAGTACTTC. Translating it yields CASSFKQGETQYF. The full variable domain, completed using reference TRBV5-1 and TRBJ2-5, is KAGVTQTPRYLIKTRGQQVTLSCSPISGHRSVSWYQQTPGQGLQFLFEYFSETQRNKGNFPGRFSGRQFSNSRSEMNVSTLELGDSALYLCASSFKQGETQYFGPGTRLLVL.

This sequence joins TRBV7-9 and TRBJ2-7; TRBD2 is a possible D gene (6 bases). CDR1 is SEHNR, CDR2 FQNEAQ, per germline (reference sequence). V shed 3 bases and J shed 2 bases, with 14 bases lying between them. This CDR3 has 15 residues. The CDR3 nucleotides read TGTGCCAGCAGCTTCTCAGGGACTTCGGCCTACGAGCAGTACTTC. Its protein product is CASSFSGTSAYEQYF. The full variable domain, with the rest looked up from reference TRBV7-9 and TRBJ2-7, is DTGVSQNPRHKITKRGQNVTFRCDPISEHNRLYWYRQTLGQGPEFLTYFQNEAQLEKSRLLSDRFSAERPKGSFSTLEIQRTEQGDSAMYLCASSFSGTSAYEQYFGPGTRLTVT.

Concerning this clone: Different DNA sequences within this sample yield the same CDR3. The CDR3 nucleotides read TGTGCCAGCAGCCAATCACTCTACGAGCAGTACTTC. Amino acids: CASSQSLYEQYF. This chain links TRBV16 with TRBJ2-7; no firm D call. Germline V gives CDR1 KGHSY, CDR2 FQNENV. CDR3 length: 12 residues. V shed 0 bases and J shed 3 bases, with 3 bases lying between them.

The gene calls are TRBV28 and TRBJ2-7; 10 bases line up with TRBD2. Germline CDR1 is MDHEN and CDR2 is SYDVKM. The CDR3 is 16 amino acids. J was trimmed by 0 bases and V by 6 bases; bases with no gene match: 8. CDR3 DNA: TGTGCCAGCAGCCCGTTTAGCGGGAGGAACTCCTACGAGCAGTACTTC. Translated, it gives CASSPFSGRNSYEQYF.

V and J are TRBV30 and TRBJ2-7, with 9 positions matching TRBD1. J lost 9 bases, V lost 1 base, and 7 bases had no gene match. This CDR3 has 13 amino acids. The germline CDR1 and CDR2 sequences are GTSNPN and SVGIG (reference sequence). CDR3 nucleotides: TGTGCCTGGAGTGGGGGGACAGGGACAGTGCAGTACTTC. Residues: CAWSGGTGTVQYF.

The chain carries TRBV5-1 and TRBJ2-3; D remains unclear. The CDR3 has 13 residues. Germline V lookup: CDR1 SGHRS, CDR2 YFSETQ. V was pared by 2 bases and J by 2 bases, with 6 bases between. CDR3 in amino acids: CASSLPNTDTQYF. CDR3 DNA: TGCGCCAGCAGCTTACCTAACACAGATACGCAGTATTTT.

The genes are TRBV29-1 and TRBJ1-2; 7 nucleotides agree with TRBD1. Germline trimming cut 6 bases from V and 8 bases from J; bases unmatched to any gene: 12. The germline V gene has CDR1 SQVTM and CDR2 ANQGSEA. This CDR3 comprises 13 residues. The CDR3 region has the DNA TGCAGCGTCGAAATAGGACAGGCAGGAGGCTACACCTTC. Translating it yields CSVEIGQAGGYTF.

V usage is TRBV13 and J usage is TRBJ1-1; D perhaps matches TRBD1 (6 bases). CDR3 size: 14 residues. Trimming pared 5 bases from V and 1 base from J, leaving 11 bases between. Germline assignment: CDR1 PRHDT and CDR2 FYEKMQ (reference sequence). Here the CDR3 DNA reads TGTGCCAGCAGCCGGACAGTCCCGAACACTGAAGCTTTCTTT. Translated: CASSRTVPNTEAFF.

The V call is TRBV15, the J call TRBJ2-3; D is perhaps TRBD1 (6 bases). V was trimmed by 3 bases and J by 3 bases, leaving 16 bases between them. In germline, CDR1 is LNHNV, CDR2 YYDKDF (reference sequence). CDR3 length: 16 amino acids. The CDR3 coding sequence is TGTGCCACCAGCAGCTTACAGGGAATTCGGACAGATACGCAGTATTTT. Amino acids: CATSSLQGIRTDTQYF.

The gene calls are TRBV7-6 and TRBJ2-1, with D possibly being TRBD1 (6 bases). CDR3 length: 11 amino acids. Germline CDR1 is SGHVS and CDR2 is FNYEAQ. Deletions cut 5 bases from V and 9 bases from J, with 8 bases between. The CDR3 protein is CASSTGIEQFF. CDR3 sequence (DNA): TGTGCCAGCAGCACAGGGATTGAGCAGTTCTTC.

The chain employs TRBV10-3 and TRBJ2-1; tentatively, D is TRBD2 (6 bases). The V gene lost 8 bases and the J gene lost 0 bases, with 23 bases spanning the gap. Germline assignment: CDR1 ENHRY and CDR2 SYGVKD. The CDR3 runs 18 residues. The CDR3 DNA sequence: TGTGCCATCGGCACCGGGACTTCCACCCCGAACTCCTACAATGAGCAGTTCTTC. Translation: CAIGTGTSTPNSYNEQFF.